A selection of T cell receptor beta chains follows, all from one sample in a study of beta chain bispecific antibodies for T cell cancers. Their antigens are not known. A single record per CDR3 protein comes from TCRdb applying MiXCR to the 5' RACE reads. The sample holds about 20,000 distinct CDR3 sequences; approximately 2.2% are singletons and the top ten take about 5.5%. Material: healthy donor T cells cultured with leukemia cells, obtained from a culture containing a bispecific antibody targeting TCR Vbeta12. All receptors derive from a human donor in good health. Some clones in this sample may be carry-over from other donors' samples. Both conserved end residues are trimmed from each CDR3. Size tells how often a clone was seen, or its class if it is expanded.

size: many; V: TRBV7-2; J: TRBJ2-5; CDR3: ASSVEETQY
size: many; V: TRBV7-9; J: TRBJ2-7; CDR3: ASSLAGTLDEQY
size: many; V: TRBV5-1; J: TRBJ2-1; CDR3: ASSLVQGNLDEQF
size: many; V: TRBV4-1; J: TRBJ1-2; CDR3: ASSQEPTLANYGYT
size: many; V: TRBV2; J: TRBJ1-1; CDR3: ASSAIQVNTEAF
size: many; V: TRBV20-1; J: TRBJ2-3; CDR3: SARAGPSTDTQY
size: many; V: TRBV6-6; J: TRBJ2-1; CDR3: ASSYGTSSYNEQF
size: many; V: TRBV19; J: TRBJ1-5; CDR3: ASSATGKGNQPQH
size: few; V: TRBV5-4; J: TRBJ1-2; CDR3: ASSLQGLDYGYT
size: few; V: TRBV19; J: TRBJ1-4; CDR3: ASSIPGANEKLF
size: many; V: TRBV5-6; J: TRBJ1-4; CDR3: ASSSVGQGKTNEKLF
size: many; V: TRBV9; J: TRBJ1-1; CDR3: ASRPNGGNTEAF
size: many; V: TRBV19; J: TRBJ1-1; CDR3: ASTLKGGMTEAF
size: many; V: TRBV5-1; J: TRBJ2-1; CDR3: ASSLVGGAYNEQF
size: many; V: TRBV9; J: TRBJ2-2; CDR3: ASSVIRDTGELF
size: many; V: TRBV28; J: TRBJ1-4; CDR3: ASRTRGAANEKLF
size: many; V: TRBV4-2; J: TRBJ2-7; CDR3: ASSPQGSGEQY
size: many; V: TRBV5-1; J: TRBJ2-1; CDR3: ASSLEGYFRGAYNEQF
size: few; V: TRBV18; J: TRBJ1-3; CDR3: ASSPLPGINSGNTIY
size: many; V: TRBV5-6; J: TRBJ2-1; CDR3: ASSLVSSYNEQF
size: many; V: TRBV6-2/TRBV6-3; J: TRBJ1-5; CDR3: ASSYMSGNQPQH
size: few; V: TRBV20-1; J: TRBJ2-1; CDR3: SAYRTTYNEQF
size: many; V: TRBV13; J: TRBJ1-1; CDR3: ASSLAPGGVNTEAF
size: many; V: TRBV7-9; J: TRBJ2-7; CDR3: ASSLLSEYYEQY